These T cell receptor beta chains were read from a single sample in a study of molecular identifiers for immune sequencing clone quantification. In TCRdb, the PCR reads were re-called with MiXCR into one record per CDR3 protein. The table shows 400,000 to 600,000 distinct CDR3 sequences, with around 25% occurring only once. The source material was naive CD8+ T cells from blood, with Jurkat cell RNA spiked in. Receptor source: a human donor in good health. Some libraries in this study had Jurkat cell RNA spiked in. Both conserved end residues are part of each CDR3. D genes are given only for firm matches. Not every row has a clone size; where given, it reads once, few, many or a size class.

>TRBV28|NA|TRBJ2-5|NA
CASSPNGGWEPQYF
TGTGCCAGCAGTCCCAACGGGGGTTGGGAGCCCCAGTACTTC
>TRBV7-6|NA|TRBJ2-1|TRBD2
CASSLYLAGSYNEQFF
TGTGCCAGCAGCCTTTATTTAGCGGGGTCCTACAATGAGCAGTTCTTC
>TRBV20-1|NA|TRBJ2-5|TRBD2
CSARDSGTSAAYLQETQYF
TGCAGTGCTAGAGATTCGGGAACTAGCGCGGCGTACCTCCAAGAGACCCAGTACTTC
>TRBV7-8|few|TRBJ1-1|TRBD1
CASRMTGGGEAFF
TGTGCCAGCAGGATGACAGGGGGGGGTGAAGCTTTCTTT
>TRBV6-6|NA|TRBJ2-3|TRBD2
CASSYSQTSGTDTQYF
TGTGCCAGCAGTTATTCCCAGACTAGCGGCACAGATACGCAGTATTTT
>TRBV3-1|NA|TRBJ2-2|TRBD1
CASSLGDRGPSRELFF
TGTGCCAGCAGCCTGGGGGACAGGGGCCCCTCCAGGGAGCTGTTTTTT
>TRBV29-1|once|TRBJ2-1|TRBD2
CSGLPGASGRKEQFF
TGCAGCGGACTCCCGGGGGCTAGCGGGAGGAAGGAGCAGTTCTTC
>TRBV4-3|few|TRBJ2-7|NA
CASSQEGRSDYEQYF
TGCGCCAGCAGCCAAGAGGGACGCAGCGACTACGAGCAGTACTTC
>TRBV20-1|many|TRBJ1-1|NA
CSARTPSGQLNTEAFF
TGCAGTGCTAGAACCCCCTCGGGGCAGTTAAACACTGAAGCTTTCTTT
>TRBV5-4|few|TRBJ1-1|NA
CASSQGWGLNTEAFF
TGTGCCAGCAGCCAGGGTTGGGGTCTAAACACTGAAGCTTTCTTT
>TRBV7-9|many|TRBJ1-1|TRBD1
CASTDRENTEAFF
TGTGCCAGCACGGACAGGGAGAACACTGAAGCTTTCTTT
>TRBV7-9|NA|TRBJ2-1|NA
CASSLAPANEQFF
TGTGCCAGCAGCTTAGCCCCAGCCAATGAGCAGTTCTTC
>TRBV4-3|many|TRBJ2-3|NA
CASSPEALADTQYF
TGCGCCAGCAGCCCAGAAGCTTTGGCAGATACGCAGTATTTT
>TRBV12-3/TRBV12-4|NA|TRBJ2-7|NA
CASSFKASARYEQYF
TGTGCCAGCAGTTTTAAGGCTAGCGCCAGATACGAGCAGTACTTC
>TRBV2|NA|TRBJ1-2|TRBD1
CASSELGTGDNYGYTF
TGTGCCAGCAGTGAGTTAGGGACAGGGGATAACTATGGCTACACCTTC
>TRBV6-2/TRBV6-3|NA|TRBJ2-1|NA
CASSYGYNERFF
TGTGCCAGCAGTTACGGGTACAATGAGCGGTTCTTC
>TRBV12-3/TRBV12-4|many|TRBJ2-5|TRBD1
CASSSQGERETQYF
TGTGCCAGCAGTTCACAGGGGGAGAGAGAGACCCAGTACTTC
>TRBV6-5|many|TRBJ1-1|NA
CASSYSTGGDTEAFF
TGTGCCAGCAGTTACTCGACAGGAGGGGACACTGAAGCTTTCTTT
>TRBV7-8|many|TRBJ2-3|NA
CASSLMGSTDTQYF
TGTGCCAGCAGCTTAATGGGGAGCACAGATACGCAGTATTTT
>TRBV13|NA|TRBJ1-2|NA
CASSLVSADGYTF
TGTGCCAGCAGCTTAGTCTCCGCCGATGGCTACACCTTC
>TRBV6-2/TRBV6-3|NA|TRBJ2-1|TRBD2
CASSWTSGGSNEQFF
TGTGCCAGCAGTTGGACTAGCGGGGGATCCAATGAGCAGTTCTTC
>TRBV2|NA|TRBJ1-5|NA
CASRRGAGSNQPQHF
TGTGCCAGCCGGCGGGGGGCCGGGAGCAATCAGCCCCAGCATTTT
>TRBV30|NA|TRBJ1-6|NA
CACPGPYSPLHF
TGTGCCTGCCCGGGGCCCTATTCACCCCTCCACTTT
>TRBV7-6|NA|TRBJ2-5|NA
CASSLWAAEQETQYF
TGTGCCAGCAGCTTATGGGCAGCCGAACAAGAGACCCAGTACTTC
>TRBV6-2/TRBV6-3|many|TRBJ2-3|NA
CASGMTRKTDTQYF
TGTGCCAGCGGGATGACTAGGAAAACAGATACGCAGTATTTT
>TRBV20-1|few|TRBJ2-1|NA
CSAKGPDSYNEQFF
TGCAGTGCAAAGGGACCGGACTCCTACAATGAGCAGTTCTTC
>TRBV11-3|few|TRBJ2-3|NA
CASSLGGAGPDTQYF
TGTGCCAGCAGCTTAGGGGGGGCAGGTCCAGATACGCAGTATTTT
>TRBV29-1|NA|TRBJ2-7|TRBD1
CSVPSQGDAYEQYF
TGCAGCGTACCTTCCCAGGGGGACGCCTACGAGCAGTACTTC
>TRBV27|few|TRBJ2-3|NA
CASWGQVPDTQYF
TGTGCCAGCTGGGGGCAGGTACCAGATACGCAGTATTTT
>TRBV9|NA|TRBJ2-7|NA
CASSVGGAGSYEQYF
TGTGCCAGCAGCGTAGGCGGGGCCGGGTCCTACGAGCAGTACTTC
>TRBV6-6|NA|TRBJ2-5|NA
CASSYSFPLEGGETQYF
TGTGCCAGCAGTTACTCGTTTCCCCTTGAGGGAGGAGAGACCCAGTACTTC
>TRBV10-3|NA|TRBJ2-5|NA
CAISERGGEETQYF
TGTGCCATCAGTGAACGGGGCGGGGAAGAGACCCAGTACTTC
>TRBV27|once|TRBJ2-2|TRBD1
CASSGDSGTGELFF
TGTGCCAGCAGTGGGGACAGTGGCACCGGGGAGCTGTTTTTT
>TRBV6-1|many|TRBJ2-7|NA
CASSASYEQYF
TGTGCCAGCAGTGCTTCCTACGAGCAGTACTTC
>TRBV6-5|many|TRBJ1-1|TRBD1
CASSYTGAGGSTEAFF
TGTGCCAGCAGTTACACCGGGGCAGGGGGGAGCACTGAAGCTTTCTTT
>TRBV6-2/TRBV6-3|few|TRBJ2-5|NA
CASTLGSLEETQYF
TGTGCCAGCACCCTTGGGAGCCTGGAAGAGACCCAGTACTTC